These 10 T cell receptor beta chains share one sample of origin, sequenced in a study of T cell responses to AZD1222 COVID-19 vaccine. The protocol was immunoSEQ multiplex PCR, while the TCRdb copy is restricted to in-frame clones and leaves out a portion. The repertoire includes 45,000 to 50,000 clones, approximately 89% of them detected once, and over 4% sits in the top ten. Sequenced here: peripheral blood, sampled 28 days after the second AZD1222 dose. These TCRs come from an adult who received the AZD1222 COVID-19 vaccine.

This chain links TRBV2 with TRBJ2-7; D remains ambiguous. The V end was cut by 3 bases, the J end by 4 bases, with 16 bases between. CDR3 size: 15 residues. CDR1 is SNHLY, CDR2 FYNNEI, per germline. CDR3 sequence: CASSEGWDPFYEQYF. CDR3 in DNA: TGTGCCAGCAGTGAGGGCTGGGATCCTTTTTACGAGCAGTACTTC. The full variable domain, rest sourced from reference TRBV2 and TRBJ2-7, is EPEVTQTPSHQVTQMGQEVILRCVPISNHLYFYWYRQILGQKVEFLVSFYNNEISEKSEIFDDQFSVERPDGSNFTLKIRSTKLEDSAMYFCASSEGWDPFYEQYFGPGTRLTVT.

This sequence joins TRBV28 and TRBJ2-7, with 10 bases lining up with TRBD1. V lost 6 bases to trimming and J lost 3 bases; unmatched junction nucleotides: 8. Per the germline V gene, CDR1 is MDHEN and CDR2 is SYDVKM. This CDR3 region has 15 residues. This chain's CDR3 is CASSPGTGANYEQYF. The DNA for the CDR3 is TGTGCCAGCAGCCCCGGGACAGGGGCCAACTACGAGCAGTACTTC.

The CDR3 sequence is CASSLSNGYEQYF. DNA for the CDR3: TGTGCCAGCAGTTTATCGAACGGCTACGAGCAGTACTTC. The rearrangement joins TRBV27 to TRBJ2-7; D uncertain. This CDR3 spans 13 amino acids. CDR1 is MNHEY and CDR2 is SMNVEV in the germline V gene (reference sequence). Trimming removed 0 bases at V and 3 bases at J, with 6 bases between.

CDR3 residues: CASSAPRGGAFSGNTIYF. The CDR3 DNA is TGTGCCAGCAGCGCCCCCCGGGGGGGGGCTTTCTCTGGAAACACCATATATTTT. The V and J genes are TRBV9 and TRBJ1-3; D is perhaps TRBD1 (6 bases). The V and J ends lost 3 bases and 0 bases respectively, with 19 bases between them. CDR3 length: 18 amino acids. Germline V gene data show CDR1 as SGDLS and CDR2 as YYNGEE.

This rearrangement joins TRBV5-5 to TRBJ1-2; 8 nucleotides align to TRBD1. Germline V CDR1 and CDR2: SGHKS, YYEKEE (reference sequence). The CDR3 consists of 14 residues. The V and J ends lost 4 bases and 5 bases, in that order; junction bases with no gene match: 7. CDR3 in amino acids: CASSMTGVGYGYTF. As DNA, the CDR3 is TGTGCCAGCAGCATGACAGGGGTAGGGTATGGCTACACCTTC.

This clone occurred once. The V call is TRBV28, the J call TRBJ2-5; D gene uncertain. This CDR3 region has 13 residues. From germline, CDR1 is MDHEN and CDR2 SYDVKM. V gave up 6 bases and J gave up 4 bases, with 12 bases separating them. The CDR3 DNA follows: TGTGCCAGCAGCCGAGACCGGGCAGAGACCCAGTACTTC. As protein: CASSRDRAETQYF.

This chain uses TRBV11-2 with TRBJ1-6; D remains unclear. This CDR3 contains 15 residues. From germline, CDR1 is SGHAT and CDR2 FQNNGV. Trimming removed 1 base at V and 3 bases at J, with 7 bases between. In nucleotides, the CDR3 is TGTGCCAGCAGCTTAGCCGGGATCTATAATTCACCCCTCCACTTT. As protein: CASSLAGIYNSPLHF. Full variable domain (outside the CDR3, taken from reference TRBV11-2 and TRBJ1-6): EAGVAQSPRYKIIEKRQSVAFWCNPISGHATLYWYQQILGQGPKLLIQFQNNGVVDDSQLPKDRFSAERLKGVDSTLKIQPAKLEDSAVYLCASSLAGIYNSPLHFGNGTRLTVT.

The chain carries TRBV10-3 and TRBJ1-5; D not resolved. The CDR3 contains 15 residues. Per the germline V gene, CDR1 is ENHRY and CDR2 is SYGVKD. Between the trimmed V and J ends, which lost 0 bases and 2 bases, there was a span of 8 bases. CDR3 region: CAISESTDRNQPQHF. DNA of the CDR3: TGTGCCATCAGTGAGTCGACGGACCGCAATCAGCCCCAGCATTTT.

This chain connects TRBV24-1 to TRBJ2-5; possible D gene TRBD1, 6 bases. Trimming took off 4 bases at V and 0 bases at J, with 8 bases between the two ends. The CDR3 totals 14 residues. Germline V gene sequence: CDR1 KGHDR, CDR2 SFDVKD. For the CDR3, the DNA is TGTGCCACCAGTGACACAGGGTACCAAGAGACCCAGTACTTC. It is translated as CATSDTGYQETQYF.

The chain couples TRBV9 to TRBJ1-6; TRBD1 matches at 8 bases. This CDR3 spans 16 amino acids. Germline assignment: CDR1 SGDLS and CDR2 YYNGEE. The V gene end was trimmed by 9 bases and the J gene end by 0 bases; junction bases not matched to a gene: 8. CDR3 in DNA: TGTGCCATCGAGGACAGGGAGGGCTCCTATAATTCACCCCTCCACTTT. This sequence encodes CAIEDREGSYNSPLHF.